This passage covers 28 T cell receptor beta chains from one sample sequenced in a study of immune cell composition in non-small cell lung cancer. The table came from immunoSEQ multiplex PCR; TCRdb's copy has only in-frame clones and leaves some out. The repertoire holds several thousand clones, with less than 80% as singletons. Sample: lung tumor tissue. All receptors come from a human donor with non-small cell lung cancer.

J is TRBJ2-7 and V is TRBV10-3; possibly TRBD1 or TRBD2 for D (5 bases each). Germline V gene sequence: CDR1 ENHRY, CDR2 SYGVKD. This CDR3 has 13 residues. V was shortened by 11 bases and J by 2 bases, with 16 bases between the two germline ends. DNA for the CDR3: TGTGCCGCCAGTTGGGACCGGACCTACGAGCAGTACTTC. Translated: CAASWDRTYEQYF.

The CDR3 loop is CASSLSITDTQYF. The CDR3 DNA sequence: TGTGCCAGCAGTTTATCGATAACAGATACGCAGTATTTT. V and J are TRBV27 and TRBJ2-3; D ambiguous. In germline, CDR1 is MNHEY, CDR2 SMNVEV (reference sequence). The germline V and J ends were trimmed by 0 bases and 3 bases, with 4 bases remaining between them. The CDR3 runs to 13 residues.

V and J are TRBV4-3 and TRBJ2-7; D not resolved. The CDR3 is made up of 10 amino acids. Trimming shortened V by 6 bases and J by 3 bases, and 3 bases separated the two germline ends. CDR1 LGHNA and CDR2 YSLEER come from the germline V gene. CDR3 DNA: TGCGCCAGCAGACTCTACGAGCAGTACTTC. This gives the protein CASRLYEQYF.

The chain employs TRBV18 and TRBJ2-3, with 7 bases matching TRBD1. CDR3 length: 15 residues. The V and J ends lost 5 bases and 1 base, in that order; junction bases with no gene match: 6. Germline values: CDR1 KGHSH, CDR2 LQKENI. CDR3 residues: CASSTGQVGTDTQYF. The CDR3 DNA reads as TGTGCCAGCTCAACCGGACAGGTGGGCACAGATACGCAGTATTTT.

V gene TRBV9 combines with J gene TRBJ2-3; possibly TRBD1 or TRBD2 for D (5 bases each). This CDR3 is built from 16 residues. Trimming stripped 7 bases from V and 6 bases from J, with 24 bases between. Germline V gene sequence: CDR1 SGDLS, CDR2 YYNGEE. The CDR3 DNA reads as TGTGCCAGCGGTCCGGTCCCCGGGGACCTTCGGGATACGCAGTATTTT. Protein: CASGPVPGDLRDTQYF.

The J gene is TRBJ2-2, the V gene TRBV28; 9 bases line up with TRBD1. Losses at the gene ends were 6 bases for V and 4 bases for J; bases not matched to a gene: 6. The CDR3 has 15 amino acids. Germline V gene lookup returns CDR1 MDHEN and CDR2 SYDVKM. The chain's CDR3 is CASSPGQGLTGELFF. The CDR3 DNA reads TGTGCCAGCAGCCCCGGACAGGGGCTCACCGGGGAGCTGTTTTTT.

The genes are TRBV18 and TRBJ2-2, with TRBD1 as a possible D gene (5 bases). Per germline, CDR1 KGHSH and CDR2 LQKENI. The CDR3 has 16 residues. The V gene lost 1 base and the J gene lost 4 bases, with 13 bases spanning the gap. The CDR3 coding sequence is TGTGCCAGCTCACCACGCCCCGTCCAGGGCACCGGGGAGCTGTTTTTT. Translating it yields CASSPRPVQGTGELFF.

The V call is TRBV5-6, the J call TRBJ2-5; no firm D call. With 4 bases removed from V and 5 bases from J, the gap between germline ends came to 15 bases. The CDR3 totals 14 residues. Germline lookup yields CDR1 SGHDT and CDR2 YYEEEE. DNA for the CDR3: TGTGCCAGCAGCCACACCTCCACTAAGGAGACCCAGTACTTC. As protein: CASSHTSTKETQYF. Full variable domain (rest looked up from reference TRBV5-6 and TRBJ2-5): DAGVTQSPTHLIKTRGQQVTLRCSPKSGHDTVSWYQQALGQGPQFIFQYYEEEERQRGNFPDRFSGHQFPNYSSELNVNALLLGDSALYLCASSHTSTKETQYFGPGTRLLVL.

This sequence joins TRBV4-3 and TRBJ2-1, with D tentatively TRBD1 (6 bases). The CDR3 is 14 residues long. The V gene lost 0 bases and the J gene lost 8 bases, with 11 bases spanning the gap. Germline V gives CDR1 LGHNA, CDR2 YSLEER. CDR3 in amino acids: CASSQDINRDEQFF. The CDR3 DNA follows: TGCGCCAGCAGCCAAGATATAAACAGGGATGAGCAGTTCTTC.

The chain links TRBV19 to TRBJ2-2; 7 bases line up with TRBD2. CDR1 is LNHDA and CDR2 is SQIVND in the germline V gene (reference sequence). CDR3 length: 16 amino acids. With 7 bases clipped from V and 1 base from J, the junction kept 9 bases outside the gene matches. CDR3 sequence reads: CASKGGGVWNTGELFF. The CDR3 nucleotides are TGTGCCAGTAAGGGTGGGGGGGTATGGAACACCGGGGAGCTGTTTTTT.

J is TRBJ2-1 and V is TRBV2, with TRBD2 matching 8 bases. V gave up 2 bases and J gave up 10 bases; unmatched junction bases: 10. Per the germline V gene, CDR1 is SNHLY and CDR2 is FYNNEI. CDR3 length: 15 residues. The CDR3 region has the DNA TGTGCCAGCAGTGAATCCCGGGGGGGGGACGGCGAGCAGTTCTTC. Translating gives CASSESRGGDGEQFF.

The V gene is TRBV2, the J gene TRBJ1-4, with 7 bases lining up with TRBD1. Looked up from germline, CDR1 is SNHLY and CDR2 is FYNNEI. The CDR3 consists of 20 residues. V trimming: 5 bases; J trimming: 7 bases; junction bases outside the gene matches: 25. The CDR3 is CASSYHYGTDRPSGGEKLFF. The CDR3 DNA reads TGTGCCAGCAGTTATCATTACGGGACAGACAGGCCCTCGGGTGGTGAAAAACTGTTTTTT.

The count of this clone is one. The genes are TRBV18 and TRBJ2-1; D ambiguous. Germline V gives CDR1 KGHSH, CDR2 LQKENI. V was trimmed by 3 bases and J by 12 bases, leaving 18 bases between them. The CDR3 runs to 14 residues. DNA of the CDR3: TGTGCCAGCTCACCGGTGTCCTCGGAATTAGGGCAGTTCTTC. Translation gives CASSPVSSELGQFF.

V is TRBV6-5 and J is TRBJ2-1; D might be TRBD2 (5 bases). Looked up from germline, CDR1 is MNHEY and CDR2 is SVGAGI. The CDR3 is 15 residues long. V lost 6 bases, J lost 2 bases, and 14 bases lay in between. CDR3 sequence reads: CASRREGTTYNEQFF. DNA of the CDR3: TGTGCCAGCAGGCGCGAGGGTACGACCTACAATGAGCAGTTCTTC.

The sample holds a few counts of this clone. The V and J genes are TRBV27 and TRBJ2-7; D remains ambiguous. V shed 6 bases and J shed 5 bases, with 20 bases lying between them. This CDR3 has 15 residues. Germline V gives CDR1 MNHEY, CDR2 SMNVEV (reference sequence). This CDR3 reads CASSLVARGRNEQYF. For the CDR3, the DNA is TGTGCCAGCAGCCTCGTGGCCCGTGGTAGGAACGAGCAGTACTTC.

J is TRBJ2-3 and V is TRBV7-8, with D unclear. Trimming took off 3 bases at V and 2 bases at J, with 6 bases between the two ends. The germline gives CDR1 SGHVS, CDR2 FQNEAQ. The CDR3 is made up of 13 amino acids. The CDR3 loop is CASSFSNTDTQYF. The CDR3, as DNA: TGTGCCAGCAGCTTCAGTAACACAGATACGCAGTATTTT.

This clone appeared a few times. The CDR3 nucleotides are TGTGCCAGCAGCGTAGGGACAGGGGGCGCGTACGAGCAGTACTTC. Encoded protein: CASSVGTGGAYEQYF. This chain uses TRBV9 with TRBJ2-7; TRBD1 matches at 11 bases. V trimming: 0 bases; J trimming: 4 bases; junction bases outside the gene matches: 3. The CDR3 totals 15 residues. CDR1 is SGDLS, CDR2 YYNGEE, per germline.

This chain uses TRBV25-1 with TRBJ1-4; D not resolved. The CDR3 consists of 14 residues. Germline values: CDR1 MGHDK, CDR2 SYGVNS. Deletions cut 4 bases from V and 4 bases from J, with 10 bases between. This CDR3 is CASSAIRFNEKLFF. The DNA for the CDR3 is TGTGCCAGCAGTGCCATTAGGTTTAATGAAAAACTGTTTTTT.

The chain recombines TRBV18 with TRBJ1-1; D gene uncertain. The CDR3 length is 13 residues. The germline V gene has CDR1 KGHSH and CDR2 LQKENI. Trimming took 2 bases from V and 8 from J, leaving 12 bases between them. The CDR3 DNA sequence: TGTGCCAGCTCACCAAGATTTTCTATGGAAGCTTTCTTT. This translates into CASSPRFSMEAFF. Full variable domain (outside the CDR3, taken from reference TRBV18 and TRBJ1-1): NAGVMQNPRHLVRRRGQEARLRCSPMKGHSHVYWYRQLPEEGLKFMVYLQKENIIDESGMPKERFSAEFPKEGPSILRIQQVVRGDSAAYFCASSPRFSMEAFFGQGTRLTVV.

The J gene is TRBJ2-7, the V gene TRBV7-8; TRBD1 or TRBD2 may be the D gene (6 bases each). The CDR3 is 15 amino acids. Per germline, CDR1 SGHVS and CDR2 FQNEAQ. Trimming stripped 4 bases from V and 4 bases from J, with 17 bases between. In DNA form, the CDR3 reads TGTGCCAGCAGCTCCCGGGGGCACAGCAAGTACGAGCAGTACTTC. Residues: CASSSRGHSKYEQYF.

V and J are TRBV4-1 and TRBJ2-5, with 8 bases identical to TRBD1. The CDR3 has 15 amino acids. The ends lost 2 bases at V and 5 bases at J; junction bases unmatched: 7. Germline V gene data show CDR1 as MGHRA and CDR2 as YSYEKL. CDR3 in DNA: TGCGCCAGCAGCCAACCGGACAGGGTTCGCGAGACCCAGTACTTC. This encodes CASSQPDRVRETQYF.

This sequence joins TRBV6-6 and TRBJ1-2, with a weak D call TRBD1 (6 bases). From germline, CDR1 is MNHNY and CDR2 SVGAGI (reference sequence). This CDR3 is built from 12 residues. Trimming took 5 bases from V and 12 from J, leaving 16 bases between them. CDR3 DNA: TGTGCCAGCAGTCCAGGGGACACTTCACACACCTTC. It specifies CASSPGDTSHTF.

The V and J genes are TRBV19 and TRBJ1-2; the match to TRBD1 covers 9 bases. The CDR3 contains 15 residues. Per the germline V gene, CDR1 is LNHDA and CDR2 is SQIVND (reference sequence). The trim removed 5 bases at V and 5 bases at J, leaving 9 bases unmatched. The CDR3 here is CASSRTGVTSYGYTF. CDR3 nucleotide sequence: TGTGCCAGTAGTCGGACAGGGGTAACGAGTTATGGCTACACCTTC. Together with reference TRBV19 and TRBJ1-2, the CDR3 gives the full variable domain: DGGITQSPKYLFRKEGQNVTLSCEQNLNHDAMYWYRQDPGQGLRLIYYSQIVNDFQKGDIAEGYSVSREKKESFPLTVTSAQKNPTAFYLCASSRTGVTSYGYTFGSGTRLTVV.

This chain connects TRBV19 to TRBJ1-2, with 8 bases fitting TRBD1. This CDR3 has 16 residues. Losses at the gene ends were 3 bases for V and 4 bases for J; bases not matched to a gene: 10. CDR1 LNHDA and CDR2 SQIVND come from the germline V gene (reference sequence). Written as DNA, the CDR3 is TGTGCCAGTAGTATTTCTACAGGGGGGTCTTCCTATGGCTACACCTTC. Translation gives CASSISTGGSSYGYTF. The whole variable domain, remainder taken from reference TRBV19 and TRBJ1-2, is DGGITQSPKYLFRKEGQNVTLSCEQNLNHDAMYWYRQDPGQGLRLIYYSQIVNDFQKGDIAEGYSVSREKKESFPLTVTSAQKNPTAFYLCASSISTGGSSYGYTFGSGTRLTVV.

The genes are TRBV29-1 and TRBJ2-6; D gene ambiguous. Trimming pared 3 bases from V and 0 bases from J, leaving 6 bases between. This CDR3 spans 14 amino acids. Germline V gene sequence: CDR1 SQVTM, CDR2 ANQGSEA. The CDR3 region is CSVDIGSGANVLTF. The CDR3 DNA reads TGCAGCGTTGATATTGGCTCTGGGGCCAACGTCCTGACTTTC.

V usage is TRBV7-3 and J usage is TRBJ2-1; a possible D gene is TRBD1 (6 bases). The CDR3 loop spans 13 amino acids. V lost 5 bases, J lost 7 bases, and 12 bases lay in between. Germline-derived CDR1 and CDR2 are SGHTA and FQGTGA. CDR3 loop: CASSTITGNEQFF. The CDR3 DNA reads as TGTGCCAGCAGCACCATCACAGGGAATGAGCAGTTCTTC.

The CDR3 loop is CASRAAGGSREQYF. The CDR3 region has the DNA TGTGCCAGCAGGGCAGCGGGAGGGAGTCGCGAGCAGTACTTC. The chain combines TRBV6-1 with TRBJ2-7; 10 bases agree with TRBD2. In germline, CDR1 is MNHNS, CDR2 SASEGT. J gave up 6 bases and V 6 bases, and 8 bases lay outside the gene matches. CDR3 length equals 14 residues.

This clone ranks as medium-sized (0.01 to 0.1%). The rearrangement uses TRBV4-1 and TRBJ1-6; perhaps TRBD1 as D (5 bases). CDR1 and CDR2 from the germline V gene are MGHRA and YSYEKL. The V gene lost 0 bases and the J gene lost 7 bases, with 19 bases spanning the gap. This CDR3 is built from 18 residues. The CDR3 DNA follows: TGCGCCAGCAGCCAAGAATCCCAATTATGGGGGACGAATTCACCCCTCCACTTT. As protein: CASSQESQLWGTNSPLHF.